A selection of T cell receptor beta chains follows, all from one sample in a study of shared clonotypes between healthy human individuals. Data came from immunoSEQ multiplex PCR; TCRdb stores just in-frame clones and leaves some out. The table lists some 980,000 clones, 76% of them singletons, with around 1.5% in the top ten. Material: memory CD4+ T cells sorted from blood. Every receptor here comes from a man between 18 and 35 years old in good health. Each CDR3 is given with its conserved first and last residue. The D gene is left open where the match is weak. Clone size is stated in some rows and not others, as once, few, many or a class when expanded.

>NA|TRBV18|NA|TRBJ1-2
CASSDRSYGYTF
TGTGCCAGCTCCGACAGATCCTATGGCTACACCTTC
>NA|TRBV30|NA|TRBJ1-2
CAWRRGGLVHGYTF
TGTGCCTGGAGGAGGGGGGGGTTAGTCCATGGCTACACCTTC
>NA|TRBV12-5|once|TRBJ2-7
CASGLGGNSEQYF
TGTGCTAGTGGTTTGGGGGGCAATTCCGAGCAGTACTTC
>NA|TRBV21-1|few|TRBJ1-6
CASSKLEGLPYNSPLHF
TGTGCCAGCAGCAAACTGGAAGGGCTCCCCTATAATTCACCCCTCCACTTT
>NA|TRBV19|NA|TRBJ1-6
CASSLQGTYNSPLHF
TGTGCCAGTAGCCTACAGGGCACCTATAATTCACCCCTCCACTTT
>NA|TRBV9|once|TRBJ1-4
CASSVGGGRWDEKLFF
TGTGCCAGCAGCGTAGGTGGGGGGCGCTGGGACGAAAAACTGTTTTTT
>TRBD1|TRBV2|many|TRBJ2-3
CASILGTGGDTQYF
TGTGCCAGCATCCTAGGGACAGGAGGAGATACGCAGTATTTT
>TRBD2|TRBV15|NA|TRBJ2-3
CATSSSGSTDTQYF
TGTGCCACCAGCAGTAGCGGGAGCACAGATACGCAGTATTTT
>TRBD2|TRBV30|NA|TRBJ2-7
CAWSAGLAGLGTYEQYF
TGTGCCTGGAGCGCGGGACTAGCGGGCCTAGGCACCTACGAGCAGTACTTC
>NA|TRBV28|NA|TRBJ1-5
CASSSPEGRAQPQHF
TGTGCCAGCAGTTCGCCGGAGGGGAGGGCTCAGCCCCAGCATTTT
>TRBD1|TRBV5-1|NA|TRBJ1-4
CASRAGQAREEKLFF
TGCGCCAGCAGGGCTGGACAGGCCCGAGAAGAAAAACTGTTTTTT
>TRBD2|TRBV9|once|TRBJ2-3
CASSAGTSGGPSTDTQYF
TGTGCCAGCAGCGCCGGGACTAGCGGGGGCCCTAGCACAGATACGCAGTATTTT
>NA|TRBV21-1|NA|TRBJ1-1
CASSKLISDRPNTEAFF
TGTGCCAGCAGCAAACTTATTTCGGACAGGCCTAACACTGAAGCTTTCTTT
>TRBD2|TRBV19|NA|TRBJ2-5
CASATSGGSETQYF
TGTGCCAGTGCTACTAGCGGGGGAAGTGAGACCCAGTACTTC
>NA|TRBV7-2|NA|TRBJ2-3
CASSLAVGEGTQYF
TGTGCCAGCAGCTTAGCGGTTGGGGAAGGTACGCAGTATTTT
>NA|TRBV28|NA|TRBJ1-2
CASSFGNSGTIYGYTF
TGTGCCAGCAGTTTCGGCAATTCGGGGACGATCTATGGCTACACCTTC
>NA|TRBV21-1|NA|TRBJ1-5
CASSLCQRTNQPQHF
TGTGCCAGCAGCCTATGTCAACGGACGAATCAGCCCCAGCATTTT
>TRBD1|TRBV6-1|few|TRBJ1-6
CASGGQGWSPLHF
TGTGCCAGCGGGGGACAGGGGTGGTCACCCCTCCACTTT
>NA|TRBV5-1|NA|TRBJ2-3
CASSSSGTGQYF
TGCGCCAGCAGCTCCTCCGGGACGGGACAGTATTTT
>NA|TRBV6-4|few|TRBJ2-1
CASSEDLTSYNEQFF
TGTGCCAGCAGCGAGGACTTGACCTCCTACAATGAGCAGTTCTTC
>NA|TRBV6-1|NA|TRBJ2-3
CASNFETLRGDTQYF
TGTGCCAGCAATTTTGAGACCCTCAGGGGAGATACGCAGTATTTT
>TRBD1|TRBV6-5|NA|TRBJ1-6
CASSQTGENSPLHF
TGTGCCAGCAGCCAGACAGGGGAGAATTCACCCCTCCACTTT
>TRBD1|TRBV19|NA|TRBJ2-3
CASRQGAIVTDTQYF
TGTGCCAGTAGACAGGGGGCAATCGTCACAGATACGCAGTATTTT
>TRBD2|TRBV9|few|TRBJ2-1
CASSLRTSGTNEQFF
TGTGCCAGCAGCTTACGGACTAGCGGGACGAATGAGCAGTTCTTC
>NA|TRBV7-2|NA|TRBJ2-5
CASSPERQQYF
TGTGCCAGCAGCCCGGAGCGACAGCAGTACTTC
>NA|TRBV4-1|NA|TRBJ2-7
CASSLAASGSYEQYF
TGCGCCAGCAGCCTAGCGGCAAGCGGCTCCTACGAGCAGTACTTC